The present T cell receptor (beta chain) was sequenced within a study of a mutant IDH1 vaccine in newly diagnosed glioma (dated by TCRdb to about 2021). Context from the whole study: Of the 32 patients who were treated, about 62% were male and approximately 38% were female, and the mean age was about 37 years. Before enrollment, patients had received standard therapy of radiotherapy alone, temozolomide alone, or radiochemotherapy with temozolomide; most received the combination. Six visits were used for peripheral blood collection: V03 (baseline), V05, V07, V10, V12 and V13. For exploratory analyses, fewer than 30 treated patients had longitudinal TCRB deep sequencing done wherever samples were available. Here is what the overall study found, with its caveats: The authors noted that analyses of patient blood samples could not be reproduced because of sample limitations. PBMC samples for TCRB deep sequencing were selected based on availability. Vaccine-induced immune responses across multiple MHC alleles were detected in approximately 93% of patients. Changes in the top peripheral T cell clonotypes picked up by TCRB sequencing did not appear to be linked to pseudoprogression.

The sample's time point label, in plain terms: baseline, week 1 (first vaccination visit). The sample's treatment or condition label is to be understood as: pre-vaccination baseline after standard-of-care therapy. Donors had newly diagnosed WHO grade 3 or 4 IDH1-mutant astrocytomas with loss of nuclear ATRX. The samples were drawn from NOA16, a multicentre, single-arm, open-label phase I trial in Germany that tested a mutant IDH1 peptide vaccine in humans for the first time. For immunogenicity testing, the blood drawn at visit V03 was used as the baseline sample. Genomic DNA for TCRB sequencing was extracted from EDTA blood using the DNeasy Blood and Tissue Kit. Reading the germline V gene (reference sequence) gives CDR1 LNHNV and CDR2 YYDKDF. V loses 0 bases of germline sequence and J loses 6 bases, and the interval between the two ends is 9 bases. The CDR3 contains 14 residues, cysteine and phenylalanine counted. Only the CDR3 part of the read is kept: 42 bases, read in frame from the first base.

A note on this clone: The antigen it recognizes is unknown. No per-base quality is available; no much larger clone lies one base away.

The library was prepared using the immunoSEQ multiplex PCR assay. The hsTCRB Kit was used according to the manufacturer's protocol to amplify rearranged TCR beta chain sequences. TCRB libraries were sequenced on an Illumina MiSeq. Processing in the source paper ran as follows. The proprietary platform of the kit vendor was used for demultiplexing, trimming and gene mapping. TCRdb took over this immuneACCESS table, retaining in-frame rearrangements with V and J assigned. Such tables are incomplete; in checked studies, under half of the missing clones stem from an unresolved V gene, and the remainder is unexplained. V, J and clone size are those of that table, while D and trimming were read from the DNA. Recorded for this sample are about 68,000 clones; 79% of them occurred a single time. The ten largest clones add up to more than 6.5% of the sample.

Recombination connected TRBV15 to TRBJ1-5; tentative D gene TRBD1, with 5 bases matching. This sequence originates from a man in his forties or fifties with glioma. This specimen consisted of PBMCs, obtained from a glioma patient treated with radiotherapy, temozolomide or both. The bases are TGTGCCACCAGCAGAGAGCAGGGAATTCAGCCCCAGCATTTT. Translated, it reads CATSREQGIQPQHF.